Listed below are T cell receptor beta chains from one sample, sequenced in a study of T cell responses to AZD1222 COVID-19 vaccine. The repertoire was sequenced with immunoSEQ multiplex PCR; TCRdb's copy has only in-frame clones and lacks some. The profile covers approximately 140,000 clones, with less than 95% appearing a single time and roughly 1.3% taken by the ten largest. The sequencing here drew on peripheral blood, taken on day 0 of AZD1222 vaccination. Receptors originate from an adult in good health. The CDR3 runs from the conserved cysteine through the conserved F or W. Each record gives: D gene, clone size, J gene, V gene, CDR3 DNA, CDR3 protein. A D gene is named only where the DNA matches it firmly. Rows give clone size only sometimes, using once, few, many, or a class for an expanded clone.

TRBD1	NA	TRBJ2-5	TRBV7-9	TGTGCCAGCAGCCAACGGACAGGGGTTTTAGAGACCCAGTACTTC	CASSQRTGVLETQYF
NA	NA	TRBJ1-6	TRBV19	TGTGCCAGCGCGCCTACAGATTTGGACAATTCACCCCTCCACTTT	CASAPTDLDNSPLHF
TRBD1	NA	TRBJ1-1	TRBV5-6	TGTGCCAGCAGCAGGACAGGTGGGACTGAAGCTTTCTTT	CASSRTGGTEAFF
NA	NA	TRBJ2-2	TRBV6-5	TGTGCCAGCAGTTACAGGGGTACCGGGGAGCTGTTTTTT	CASSYRGTGELFF
TRBD1	NA	TRBJ1-6	TRBV6-5	TGTGCCAGCAGTTACACCGGACAGGACCCCATGGCCCTCCACTTT	CASSYTGQDPMALHF
TRBD1	once	TRBJ2-1	TRBV9	TGTGCCAGCAGCGTAAGGGGGCTAGTGGGGAATGAGCAGTTCTTC	CASSVRGLVGNEQFF
NA	NA	TRBJ1-6	TRBV4-1	TGCGCCAGCAGCCAAGAGCGCTATGTCGGATTGGAATCACCCCTCCACTTT	CASSQERYVGLESPLHF
NA	NA	TRBJ2-2	TRBV14	TGTGCCAGCAGCCATCGGACGACCGGGGAGCTGTTTTTT	CASSHRTTGELFF
NA	NA	TRBJ1-4	TRBV29-1	TGCAGCGTAAGATGGTTTAATGAAAAACTGTTTTTT	CSVRWFNEKLFF
NA	NA	TRBJ1-5	TRBV5-5	TGTGCCAGCAGCCCTGACGAGGGCTGGCAGCCCCAGCATTTT	CASSPDEGWQPQHF
NA	NA	TRBJ1-1	TRBV5-6	TGTGCCAGCAGCGCCTACAGGGTCGAGGACACTGAAGCTTTCTTT	CASSAYRVEDTEAFF
NA	NA	TRBJ1-2	TRBV20-1	TGCAGTGTTGACCGCGCCTATGGCTACACCTTC	CSVDRAYGYTF
TRBD2	NA	TRBJ2-1	TRBV4-3	TGCGCCAGCAGCCAAGTGGCGGGGGTCTCCTACAATGAGCAGTTCTTC	CASSQVAGVSYNEQFF
NA	NA	TRBJ2-1	TRBV5-8	TGTGCCAGCAGCTTGAACGGTGTCTACAATGAGCAGTTCTTC	CASSLNGVYNEQFF
NA	few	TRBJ1-2	TRBV5-1	TGCGCCAGCAGCTCGCATGTGATTCAGGGCGGTGGCTACACCTTC	CASSSHVIQGGGYTF
NA	NA	TRBJ2-3	TRBV11-2	TGTGCCAGCAGCTTAGTTCCGGTCACCGACCAACTTAATACGCAGTATTTT	CASSLVPVTDQLNTQYF
TRBD2	NA	TRBJ2-5	TRBV4-2	TGTGCCAGCAGCCAAGATTATTCCCGTTCTAGCGGCGTGCAAGAGACCCAGTACTTC	CASSQDYSRSSGVQETQYF
NA	NA	TRBJ1-3	TRBV7-3	TGTGCCAGCAGCGTTGGGGCTGGAAACACCATATATTTT	CASSVGAGNTIYF
NA	NA	TRBJ1-3	TRBV29-1	TGCAGCGTTGACAGTATAGACCGAGAAGCCTCTGGAAACACCATATATTTT	CSVDSIDREASGNTIYF
NA	NA	TRBJ2-1	TRBV4-3	TGCGCCAGCAGCCAAGATATACGGGAACGTTACAATGAGCAGTTCTTC	CASSQDIRERYNEQFF
NA	once	TRBJ1-5	TRBV6-1	TGTGCCAGCAGTGAAGCGGGAGTTTTCAATCAGCCCCAGCATTTT	CASSEAGVFNQPQHF
TRBD1	NA	TRBJ2-2	TRBV19	TGTGCCAGCGCCGGGACAGGGTCACTTTGGGACCGGGAGCTGTTTTTT	CASAGTGSLWDRELFF
TRBD1	NA	TRBJ1-4	TRBV2	TGTGCCAGCAGTGGAAGACAGGGGGCGTATGAAAAACTGTTTTTT	CASSGRQGAYEKLFF
TRBD1	NA	TRBJ1-1	TRBV6-4	TGTGCCAGCAGTCGGGACAGGGGTAGAATGACTGAAGCTTTCTTT	CASSRDRGRMTEAFF
TRBD1	NA	TRBJ1-1	TRBV2	TGTGCCAGCAGTACCGAGGGGGCTCTGAACACTGAAGCTTTCTTT	CASSTEGALNTEAFF
TRBD1	NA	TRBJ1-4	TRBV5-1	TGCGCCAGCAGCTACGACCCACAGGGGCTGGAAAAACTGTTTTTT	CASSYDPQGLEKLFF
NA	NA	TRBJ1-6	TRBV7-9	TGTGCCAGCAGCGCCAACAATTCACCCCTCCACTTT	CASSANNSPLHF
NA	NA	TRBJ2-5	TRBV7-2	TGTGCCAGCAGCTTATCCAGCGCCCAAGAGACCCAGTACTTC	CASSLSSAQETQYF
NA	NA	TRBJ2-3	TRBV7-6	TGTGCCAGCAGCTTAGGGGCAGATACGCAGTATTTT	CASSLGADTQYF
TRBD2	NA	TRBJ2-5	TRBV7-2	TGTGCCAGCAGCTTAGGTAGCGGGGGGGCCCAAGAGACCCAGTACTTC	CASSLGSGGAQETQYF
TRBD1	NA	TRBJ1-2	TRBV2	TGTGCCAGCAGTCGAGGGACAGTCCGCCCCTATTGCACCTTC	CASSRGTVRPYCTF
NA	NA	TRBJ2-5	TRBV28	TGTGCCAGCAGTTTATTCCTGGAGGGCGGGGAGACCCAGTACTTC	CASSLFLEGGETQYF
TRBD1	NA	TRBJ2-1	TRBV5-1	TGCGCCAGCAGCTTCTCCGGGACAGGGATATACAATGAGCAGTTCTTC	CASSFSGTGIYNEQFF
NA	NA	TRBJ2-1	TRBV6-4	TGTGCCAGCAGTGACGGATTCGGTGAGCAGTTCTTC	CASSDGFGEQFF
TRBD1	NA	TRBJ1-1	TRBV6-5	TGTGCCAGCAGTTCCACAGGGGGCTTTGAAGCTTTCTTT	CASSSTGGFEAFF
NA	few	TRBJ2-3	TRBV9	TGTGCCAGCAGCGTAGATATGGGGGATACGCAGTATTTT	CASSVDMGDTQYF
NA	once	TRBJ2-5	TRBV5-1	TGCGCCAGCGGTTTCGGCGGACAAGAGACCCAGTACTTC	CASGFGGQETQYF
NA	NA	TRBJ1-2	TRBV2	TGTGCCAGCAGCGGGGAAGTCGGGGGCTACACCTTC	CASSGEVGGYTF
TRBD2	NA	TRBJ2-3	TRBV5-4	TGTGCCAGCAGCACCCGGGGTAGCCTAGCGGGTTACACAGATACGCAGTATTTT	CASSTRGSLAGYTDTQYF
NA	NA	TRBJ2-2	TRBV28	TGTGCCAGCCGGGGGGCAGGTACCGGGGAGCTGTTTTTT	CASRGAGTGELFF
TRBD1	NA	TRBJ2-5	TRBV18	TGTGCCAGCTCACCATTCGAGGGGGCCCGGGAGACCCAGTACTTC	CASSPFEGARETQYF
NA	few	TRBJ1-1	TRBV5-4	TGTGCCAGCAGCTTGGCGCGGGGGGCGATTCCCACTGAAGCTTTCTTT	CASSLARGAIPTEAFF
NA	once	TRBJ1-2	TRBV7-6	TGTGCCAGCAGCCCTATTAAAGGGCTAAACTATGGCTACACCTTC	CASSPIKGLNYGYTF
NA	NA	TRBJ1-4	TRBV28	TGTGCCAGCAGTGGCCACGGGGGGGGCCTTGAAAAACTGTTTTTT	CASSGHGGGLEKLFF
TRBD1	NA	TRBJ2-3	TRBV5-6	TGTGCCAGCTTTCCTAGGACAGGGATGAGTAGCACAGATACGCAGTATTTT	CASFPRTGMSSTDTQYF
NA	few	TRBJ2-1	TRBV6-4	TGTGCCAGCAGTGACGGGGGTCTCAAATCCTACAATGAGCAGTTCTTC	CASSDGGLKSYNEQFF
TRBD1	NA	TRBJ1-6	TRBV7-3	TGTGCCAGCAGCTTAATCCCGGGACAGAATTCACCCCTCCACTTT	CASSLIPGQNSPLHF
TRBD1	NA	TRBJ1-2	TRBV4-3	TGCGCCAGCAGCCAAGATTACCCAGGGGGAGTCTATGGCTACACCTTC	CASSQDYPGGVYGYTF
TRBD1	once	TRBJ1-2	TRBV5-4	TGTGCCAGCAGCCCGGGGGCAGGGGGCTATGGCTACACCTTC	CASSPGAGGYGYTF
NA	NA	TRBJ2-3	TRBV7-9	TGTGCCAGCACGACGCCGGGGGCCGATACGCAGTATTTT	CASTTPGADTQYF
TRBD1	NA	TRBJ1-2	TRBV2	TGTGCCAGCATACCCGGACAGGGGATTCGGGGCTACACCTTC	CASIPGQGIRGYTF
TRBD1	NA	TRBJ2-2	TRBV2	TGTGCCAGCAAGGGACAGGGCCGTCCCGGGGAGCTGTTTTTT	CASKGQGRPGELFF
NA	NA	TRBJ1-6	TRBV27	TGTGCCAGCAGGCAACTTCCCGGGACGGCCAATTCACCCCTCCACTTT	CASRQLPGTANSPLHF
TRBD1	NA	TRBJ1-1	TRBV18	TGTGCCAGCTCACCCCAGACGGGCCCCCCCACGACAGGGGGCGAAGACACTGAAGCTTTCTTT	CASSPQTGPPTTGGEDTEAFF
NA	NA	TRBJ1-1	TRBV11-2	TGTGCCAGCAGCTTAGGTGGAAGGGGCGGCATTCCGAACACTGAAGCTTTCTTT	CASSLGGRGGIPNTEAFF
NA	NA	TRBJ1-5	TRBV7-2	TGTGCCAGCCTTTCGAGTGGCAATCAGCCCCAGCATTTT	CASLSSGNQPQHF
TRBD2	once	TRBJ2-3	TRBV10-1	TGCGCCAGTTCGCCTAGCGGGAGGGATTTGACGAGTAGCACAGATACGCAGTATTTT	CASSPSGRDLTSSTDTQYF
NA	NA	TRBJ1-1	TRBV29-1	TGCAGCGCCACAAGGGGGAACACTGAAGCTTTCTTT	CSATRGNTEAFF
NA	once	TRBJ1-2	TRBV28	TGTGCCAGCAGTCTCTATTTGAATGGCTACACCTTC	CASSLYLNGYTF